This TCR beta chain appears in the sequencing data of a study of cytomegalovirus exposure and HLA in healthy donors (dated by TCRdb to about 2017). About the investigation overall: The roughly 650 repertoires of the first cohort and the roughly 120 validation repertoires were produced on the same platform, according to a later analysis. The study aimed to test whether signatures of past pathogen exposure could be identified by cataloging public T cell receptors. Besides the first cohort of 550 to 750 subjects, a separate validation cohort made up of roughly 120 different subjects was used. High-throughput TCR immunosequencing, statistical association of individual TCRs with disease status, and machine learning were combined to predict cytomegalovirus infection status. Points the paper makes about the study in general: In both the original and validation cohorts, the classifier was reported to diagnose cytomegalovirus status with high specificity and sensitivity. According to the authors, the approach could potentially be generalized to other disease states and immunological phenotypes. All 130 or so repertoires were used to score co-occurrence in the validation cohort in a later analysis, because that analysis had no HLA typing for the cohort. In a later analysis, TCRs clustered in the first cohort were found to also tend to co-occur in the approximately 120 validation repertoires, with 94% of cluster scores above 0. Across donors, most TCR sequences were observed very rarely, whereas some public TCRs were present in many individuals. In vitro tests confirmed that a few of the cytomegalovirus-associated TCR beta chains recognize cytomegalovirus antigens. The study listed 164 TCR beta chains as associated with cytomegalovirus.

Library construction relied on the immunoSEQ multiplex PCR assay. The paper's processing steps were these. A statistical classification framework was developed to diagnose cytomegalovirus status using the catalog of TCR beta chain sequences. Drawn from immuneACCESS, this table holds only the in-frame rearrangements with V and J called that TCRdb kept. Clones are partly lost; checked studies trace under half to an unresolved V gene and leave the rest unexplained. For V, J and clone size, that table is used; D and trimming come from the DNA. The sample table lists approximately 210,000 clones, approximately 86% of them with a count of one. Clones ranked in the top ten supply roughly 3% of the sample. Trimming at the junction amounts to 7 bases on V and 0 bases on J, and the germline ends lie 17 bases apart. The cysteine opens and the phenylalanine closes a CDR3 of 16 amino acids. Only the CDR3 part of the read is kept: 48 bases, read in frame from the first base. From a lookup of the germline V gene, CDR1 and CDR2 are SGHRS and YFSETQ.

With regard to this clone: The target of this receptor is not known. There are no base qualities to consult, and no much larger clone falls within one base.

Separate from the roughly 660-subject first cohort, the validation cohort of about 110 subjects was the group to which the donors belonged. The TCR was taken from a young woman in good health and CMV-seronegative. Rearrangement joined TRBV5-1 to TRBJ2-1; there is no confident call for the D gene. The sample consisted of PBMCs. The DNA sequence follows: TGCGCCAGCTGCCTCAACGGGTTGAGCTCCTACAATGAGCAGTTCTTC. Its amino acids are CASCLNGLSSYNEQFF.